This T cell receptor (beta chain) was identified in a study of cytomegalovirus exposure and HLA in healthy donors. The CDR3 totals 16 residues. Germline-derived CDR1 and CDR2 are MDHEN and SYDVKM. Trimming removed 3 bases from V and 0 bases from J, with 14 bases in between. General observations from the study: Researchers counted roughly 150 TCR beta chains as cytomegalovirus-associated. The study found most TCR sequences rare, yet found some public TCRs in many donors. High sensitivity and specificity were reportedly achieved when the classifier diagnosed cytomegalovirus status. Three chains linked to CMV were shown in vitro to be specific for CMV antigens.

Profiled with immunoSEQ multiplex PCR; TCRdb holds only in-frame clones, not every one. The sample carries about 60,000 clones, roughly 95% recorded once. With respect to this clone: Its specificity is not known.

What was sequenced was PBMCs. This chain links TRBV28 with TRBJ1-1, with TRBD1 as a possible D gene (6 bases). The origin of this receptor is a young woman in good health and CMV-seronegative. The CDR3 DNA reads TGTGCCAGCAGTTTCGCCGAGGGGGGGCTGAACACTGAAGCTTTCTTT. Amino acid sequence: CASSFAEGGLNTEAFF. Drawing the rest from reference TRBV28 and TRBJ1-1, the complete variable domain is DVKVTQSSRYLVKRTGEKVFLECVQDMDHENMFWYRQDPGLGLRLIYFSYDVKMKEKGDIPEGYSVSREKKERFSLILESASTNQTSMYLCASSFAEGGLNTEAFFGQGTRLTVV.